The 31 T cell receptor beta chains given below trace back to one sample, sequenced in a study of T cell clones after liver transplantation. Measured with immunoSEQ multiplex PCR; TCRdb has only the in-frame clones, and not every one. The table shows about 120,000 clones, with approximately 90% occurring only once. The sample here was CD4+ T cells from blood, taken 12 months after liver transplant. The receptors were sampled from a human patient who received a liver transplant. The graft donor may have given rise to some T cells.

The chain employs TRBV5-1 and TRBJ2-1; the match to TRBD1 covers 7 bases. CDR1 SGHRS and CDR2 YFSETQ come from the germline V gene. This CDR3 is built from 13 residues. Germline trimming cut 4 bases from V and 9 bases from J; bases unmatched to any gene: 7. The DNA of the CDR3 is TGCGCCAGCAGCAACCGGGACAGTGGTGAGCAGTTCTTC. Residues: CASSNRDSGEQFF.

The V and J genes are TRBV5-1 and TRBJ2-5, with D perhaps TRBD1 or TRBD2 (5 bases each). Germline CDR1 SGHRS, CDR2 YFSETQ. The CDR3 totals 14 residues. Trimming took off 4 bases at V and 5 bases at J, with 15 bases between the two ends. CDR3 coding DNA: TGCGCCAGCAGCGCGGACGAGGGGTGGGAGACCCAGTACTTC. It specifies CASSADEGWETQYF.

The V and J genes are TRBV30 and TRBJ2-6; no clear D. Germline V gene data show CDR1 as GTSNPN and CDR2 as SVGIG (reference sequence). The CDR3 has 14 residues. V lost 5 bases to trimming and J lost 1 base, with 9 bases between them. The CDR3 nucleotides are TGTGCCTGGGCTCTGGGGTCTGGGGCCAACGTCCTGACTTTC. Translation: CAWALGSGANVLTF.

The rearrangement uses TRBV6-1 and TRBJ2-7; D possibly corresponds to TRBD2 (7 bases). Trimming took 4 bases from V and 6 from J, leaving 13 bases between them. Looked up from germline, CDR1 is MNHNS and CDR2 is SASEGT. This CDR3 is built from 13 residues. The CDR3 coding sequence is TGTGCCAGCAGTGCCCGGGGGGCTTCCGAGCAGTACTTC. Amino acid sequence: CASSARGASEQYF.

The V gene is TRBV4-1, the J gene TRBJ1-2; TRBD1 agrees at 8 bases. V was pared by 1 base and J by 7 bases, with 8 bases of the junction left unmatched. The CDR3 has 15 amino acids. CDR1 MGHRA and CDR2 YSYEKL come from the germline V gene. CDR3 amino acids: CASSQGGQGAVGYTF. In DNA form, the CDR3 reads TGCGCCAGCAGCCAAGGGGGCCAGGGGGCTGTTGGCTACACCTTC.

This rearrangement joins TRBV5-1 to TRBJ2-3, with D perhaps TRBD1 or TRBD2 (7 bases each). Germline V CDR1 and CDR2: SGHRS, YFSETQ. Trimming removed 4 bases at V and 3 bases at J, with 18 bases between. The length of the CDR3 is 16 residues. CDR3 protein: CASSPQTGRETDTQYF. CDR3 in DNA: TGCGCCAGCAGCCCCCAGACAGGGAGGGAAACAGATACGCAGTATTTT.

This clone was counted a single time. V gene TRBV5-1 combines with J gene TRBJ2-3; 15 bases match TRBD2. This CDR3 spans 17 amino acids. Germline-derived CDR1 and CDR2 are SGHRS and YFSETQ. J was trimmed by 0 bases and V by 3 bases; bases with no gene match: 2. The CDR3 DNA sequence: TGCGCCAGCAGCTCGGGACTAGCGGGAGGTAGCACAGATACGCAGTATTTT. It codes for CASSSGLAGGSTDTQYF. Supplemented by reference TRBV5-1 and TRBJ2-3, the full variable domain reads KAGVTQTPRYLIKTRGQQVTLSCSPISGHRSVSWYQQTPGQGLQFLFEYFSETQRNKGNFPGRFSGRQFSNSRSEMNVSTLELGDSALYLCASSSGLAGGSTDTQYFGPGTRLTVL.

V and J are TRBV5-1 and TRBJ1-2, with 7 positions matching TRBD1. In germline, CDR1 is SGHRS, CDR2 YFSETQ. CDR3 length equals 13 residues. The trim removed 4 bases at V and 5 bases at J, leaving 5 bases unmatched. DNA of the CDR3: TGCGCCAGCAGCCGAGACAGGGAATATGGCTACACCTTC. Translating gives CASSRDREYGYTF.

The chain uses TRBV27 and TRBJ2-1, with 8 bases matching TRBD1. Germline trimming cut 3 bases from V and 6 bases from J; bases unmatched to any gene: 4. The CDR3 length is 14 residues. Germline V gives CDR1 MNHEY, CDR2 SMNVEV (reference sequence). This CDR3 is CASSFARGLNEQFF. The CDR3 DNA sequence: TGTGCCAGCAGTTTCGCCAGGGGGCTCAATGAGCAGTTCTTC.

The CDR3 sequence is CASSLQAGANEQYF. The DNA of the CDR3 is TGTGCCAGCAGCTTACAGGCGGGAGCTAACGAGCAGTACTTC. The chain links TRBV7-2 to TRBJ2-7, with TRBD2 matching over 7 bases. Germline V gene sequence: CDR1 SGHTA, CDR2 FQGNSA. Trimming at V came to 2 bases and at J to 5 bases, leaving 6 bases not matched to a gene. The CDR3 runs 14 residues.

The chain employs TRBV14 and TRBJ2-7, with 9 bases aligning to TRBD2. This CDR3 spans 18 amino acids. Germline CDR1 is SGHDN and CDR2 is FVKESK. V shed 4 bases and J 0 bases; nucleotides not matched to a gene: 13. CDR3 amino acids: CASSLRQGLAGFSYEQYF. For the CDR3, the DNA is TGTGCCAGCAGCCTCCGACAGGGTCTAGCGGGATTCTCCTACGAGCAGTACTTC.

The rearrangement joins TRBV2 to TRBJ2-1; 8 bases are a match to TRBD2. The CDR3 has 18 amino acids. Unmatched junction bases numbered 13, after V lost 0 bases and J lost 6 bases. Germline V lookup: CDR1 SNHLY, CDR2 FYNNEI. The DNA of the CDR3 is TGTGCCAGCAGTGAAGCGCTTCCCGGGAGGGGCTTTGGCAATGAGCAGTTCTTC. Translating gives CASSEALPGRGFGNEQFF. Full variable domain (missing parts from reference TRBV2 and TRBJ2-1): EPEVTQTPSHQVTQMGQEVILRCVPISNHLYFYWYRQILGQKVEFLVSFYNNEISEKSEIFDDQFSVERPDGSNFTLKIRSTKLEDSAMYFCASSEALPGRGFGNEQFFGPGTRLTVL.

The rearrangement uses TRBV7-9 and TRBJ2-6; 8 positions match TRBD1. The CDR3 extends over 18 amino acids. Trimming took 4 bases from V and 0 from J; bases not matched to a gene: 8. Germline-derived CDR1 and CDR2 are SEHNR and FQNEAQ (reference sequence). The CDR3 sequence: CASSSRGQGISGANVLTF. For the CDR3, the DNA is TGTGCCAGCAGCTCCCGCGGACAGGGAATCTCTGGGGCCAACGTCCTGACTTTC. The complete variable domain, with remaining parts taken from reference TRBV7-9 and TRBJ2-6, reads DTGVSQNPRHKITKRGQNVTFRCDPISEHNRLYWYRQTLGQGPEFLTYFQNEAQLEKSRLLSDRFSAERPKGSFSTLEIQRTEQGDSAMYLCASSSRGQGISGANVLTFGAGSRLTVL.

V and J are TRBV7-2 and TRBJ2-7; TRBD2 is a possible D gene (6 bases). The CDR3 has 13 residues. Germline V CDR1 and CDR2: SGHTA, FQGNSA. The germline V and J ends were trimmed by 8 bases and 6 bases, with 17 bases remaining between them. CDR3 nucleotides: TGTGCCAGCGGCCGGGACTCCACAATCGAGCAGTACTTC. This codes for CASGRDSTIEQYF.

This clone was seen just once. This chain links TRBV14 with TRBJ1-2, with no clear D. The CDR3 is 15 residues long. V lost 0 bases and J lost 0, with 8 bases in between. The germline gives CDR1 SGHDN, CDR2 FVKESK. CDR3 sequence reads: CASSQDRAANYGYTF. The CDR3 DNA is TGTGCCAGCAGCCAAGATAGGGCGGCTAACTATGGCTACACCTTC. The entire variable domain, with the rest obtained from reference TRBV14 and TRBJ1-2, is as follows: EAGVTQFPSHSVIEKGQTVTLRCDPISGHDNLYWYRRVMGKEIKFLLHFVKESKQDESGMPNNRFLAERTGGTYSTLKVQPAELEDSGVYFCASSQDRAANYGYTFGSGTRLTVV.

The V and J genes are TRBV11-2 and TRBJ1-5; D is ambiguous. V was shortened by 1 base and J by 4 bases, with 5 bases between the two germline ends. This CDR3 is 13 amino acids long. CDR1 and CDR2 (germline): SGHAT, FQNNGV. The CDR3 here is CASSLGRNQPQHF. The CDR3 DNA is TGTGCCAGCAGCTTAGGAAGGAATCAGCCCCAGCATTTT.

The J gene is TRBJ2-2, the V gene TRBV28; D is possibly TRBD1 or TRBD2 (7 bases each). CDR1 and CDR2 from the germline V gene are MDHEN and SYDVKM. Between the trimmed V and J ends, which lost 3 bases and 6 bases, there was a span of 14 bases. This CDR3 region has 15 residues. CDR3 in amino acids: CASSLSSGGAGELFF. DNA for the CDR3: TGTGCCAGCAGTTTGTCCTCAGGGGGGGCCGGGGAGCTGTTTTTT.

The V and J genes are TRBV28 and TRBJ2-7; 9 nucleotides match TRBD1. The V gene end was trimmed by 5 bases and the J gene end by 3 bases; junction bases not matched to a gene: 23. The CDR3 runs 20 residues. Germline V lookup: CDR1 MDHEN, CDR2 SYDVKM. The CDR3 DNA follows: TGTGCCAGCAGTCAGTTCGATCCGGGACAGGGACGGACTTCCCTCTACGAGCAGTACTTC. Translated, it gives CASSQFDPGQGRTSLYEQYF.

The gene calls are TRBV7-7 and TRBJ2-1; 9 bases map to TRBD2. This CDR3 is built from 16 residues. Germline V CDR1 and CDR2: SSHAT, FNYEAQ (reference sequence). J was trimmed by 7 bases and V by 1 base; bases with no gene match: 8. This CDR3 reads CASSLDLAGASNEQFF. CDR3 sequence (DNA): TGTGCCAGCAGCTTAGATTTAGCGGGAGCGTCAAATGAGCAGTTCTTC.

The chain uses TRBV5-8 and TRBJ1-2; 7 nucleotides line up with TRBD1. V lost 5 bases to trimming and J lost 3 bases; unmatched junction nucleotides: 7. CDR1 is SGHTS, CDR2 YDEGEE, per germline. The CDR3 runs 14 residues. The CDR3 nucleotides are TGTGCCAGCAGGGGCCGGGACAGAGACTATGGCTACACCTTC. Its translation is CASRGRDRDYGYTF.

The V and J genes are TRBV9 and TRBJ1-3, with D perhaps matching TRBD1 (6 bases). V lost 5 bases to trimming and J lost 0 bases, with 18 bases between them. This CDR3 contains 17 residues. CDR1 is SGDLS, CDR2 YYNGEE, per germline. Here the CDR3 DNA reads TGTGCCAGCAGTGAACACCTCCTACAGGGCTCTGGAAACACCATATATTTT. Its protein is CASSEHLLQGSGNTIYF.

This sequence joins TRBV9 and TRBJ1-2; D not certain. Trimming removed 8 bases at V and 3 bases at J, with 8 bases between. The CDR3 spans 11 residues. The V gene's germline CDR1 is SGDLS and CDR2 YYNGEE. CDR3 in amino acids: CASYGYYGYTF. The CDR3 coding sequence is TGTGCCAGTTACGGGTACTATGGCTACACCTTC. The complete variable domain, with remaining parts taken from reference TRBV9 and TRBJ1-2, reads DSGVTQTPKHLITATGQRVTLRCSPRSGDLSVYWYQQSLDQGLQFLIQYYNGEERAKGNILERFSAQQFPDLHSELNLSSLELGDSALYFCASYGYYGYTFGSGTRLTVV.

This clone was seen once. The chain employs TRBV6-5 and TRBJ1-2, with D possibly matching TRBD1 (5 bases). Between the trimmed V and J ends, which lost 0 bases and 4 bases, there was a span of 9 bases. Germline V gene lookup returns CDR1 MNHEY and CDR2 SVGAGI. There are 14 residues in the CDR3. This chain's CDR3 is CASSYSGGSYGYTF. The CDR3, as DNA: TGTGCCAGCAGTTACTCGGGGGGGAGCTATGGCTACACCTTC.

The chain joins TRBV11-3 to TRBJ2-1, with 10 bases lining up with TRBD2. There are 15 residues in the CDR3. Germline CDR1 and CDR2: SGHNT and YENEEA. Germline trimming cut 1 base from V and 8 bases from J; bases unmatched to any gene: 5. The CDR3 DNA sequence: TGTGCCAGCAGCTTAGCTCTAGCGGGAGTGGATGAGCAGTTCTTC. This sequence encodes CASSLALAGVDEQFF. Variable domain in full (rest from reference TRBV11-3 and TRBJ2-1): EAGVVQSPRYKIIEKKQPVAFWCNPISGHNTLYWYLQNLGQGPELLIRYENEEAVDDSQLPKDRFSAERLKGVDSTLKIQPAELGDSAVYLCASSLALAGVDEQFFGPGTRLTVL.

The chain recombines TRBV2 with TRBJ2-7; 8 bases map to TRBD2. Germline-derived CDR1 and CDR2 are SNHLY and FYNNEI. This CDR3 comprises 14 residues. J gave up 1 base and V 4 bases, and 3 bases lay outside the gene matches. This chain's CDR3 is CASSGAGVSYEQYF. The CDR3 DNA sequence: TGTGCCAGCAGTGGAGCGGGAGTATCCTACGAGCAGTACTTC.

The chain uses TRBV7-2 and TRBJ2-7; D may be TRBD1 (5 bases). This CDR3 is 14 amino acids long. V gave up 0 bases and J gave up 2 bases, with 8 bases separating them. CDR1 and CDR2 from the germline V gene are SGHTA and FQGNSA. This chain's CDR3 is CASSLAAGTYEQYF. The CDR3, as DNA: TGTGCCAGCAGCTTAGCTGCAGGGACCTACGAGCAGTACTTC. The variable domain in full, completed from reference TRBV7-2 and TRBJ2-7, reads GAGVSQSPSNKVTEKGKDVELRCDPISGHTALYWYRQSLGQGLEFLIYFQGNSAPDKSGLPSDRFSAERTGGSVSTLTIQRTQQEDSAVYLCASSLAAGTYEQYFGPGTRLTVT.

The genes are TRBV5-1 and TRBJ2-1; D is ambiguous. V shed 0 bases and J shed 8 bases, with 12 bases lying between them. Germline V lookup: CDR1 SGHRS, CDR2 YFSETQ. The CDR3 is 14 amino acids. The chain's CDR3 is CASSLARVFDEQFF. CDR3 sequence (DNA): TGCGCCAGCAGCTTGGCTCGGGTATTCGATGAGCAGTTCTTC.

The CDR3 loop is CASSPGGRTYGYTF. The CDR3 coding sequence is TGTGCCAGCAGCCCAGGCGGACGGACCTATGGCTACACCTTC. This sequence joins TRBV11-1 and TRBJ1-2, with D uncertain. CDR3 length: 14 amino acids. V shed 5 bases and J shed 4 bases, with 14 bases lying between them. Looked up from germline, CDR1 is SGHAT and CDR2 is FQDESV (reference sequence).

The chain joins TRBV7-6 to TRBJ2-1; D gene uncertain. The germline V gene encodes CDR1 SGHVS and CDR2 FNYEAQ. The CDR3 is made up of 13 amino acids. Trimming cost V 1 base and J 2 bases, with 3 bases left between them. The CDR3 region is CASSLGAYNEQFF. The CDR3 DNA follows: TGTGCCAGCAGCTTAGGAGCCTACAATGAGCAGTTCTTC.

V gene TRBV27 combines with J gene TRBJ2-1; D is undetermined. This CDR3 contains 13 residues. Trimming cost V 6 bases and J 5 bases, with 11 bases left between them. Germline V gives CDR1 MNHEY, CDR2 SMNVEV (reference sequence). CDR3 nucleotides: TGTGCCAGCAGCCGCCTATCCGACAATGAGCAGTTCTTC. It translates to CASSRLSDNEQFF.

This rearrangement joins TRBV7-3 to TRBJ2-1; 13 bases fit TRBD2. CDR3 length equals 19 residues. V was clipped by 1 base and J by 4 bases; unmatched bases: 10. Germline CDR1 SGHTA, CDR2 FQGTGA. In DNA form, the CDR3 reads TGTGCCAGCAGCTTAATGGGACTAGCGGGACAAAGAACGTACAATGAGCAGTTCTTC. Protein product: CASSLMGLAGQRTYNEQFF.